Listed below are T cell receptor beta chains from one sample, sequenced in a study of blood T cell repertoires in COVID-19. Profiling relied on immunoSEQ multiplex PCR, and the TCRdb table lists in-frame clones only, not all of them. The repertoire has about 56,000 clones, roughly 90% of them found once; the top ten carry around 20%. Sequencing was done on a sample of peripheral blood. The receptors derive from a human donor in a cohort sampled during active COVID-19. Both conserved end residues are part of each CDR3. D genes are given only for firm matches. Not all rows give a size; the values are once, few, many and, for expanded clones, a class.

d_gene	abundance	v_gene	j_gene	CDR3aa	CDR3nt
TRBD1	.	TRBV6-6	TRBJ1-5	CASSYGGTAINQPQHF	TGTGCCAGCAGTTACGGTGGGACAGCAATAAATCAGCCCCAGCATTTT
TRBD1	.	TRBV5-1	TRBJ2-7	CASSTGQGFDEQYF	TGCGCCAGCAGCACCGGACAGGGGTTCGACGAGCAGTACTTC
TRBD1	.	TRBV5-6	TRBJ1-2	CASSAYGTGLGYTF	TGTGCCAGCAGCGCCTACGGGACAGGGTTAGGCTACACCTTC
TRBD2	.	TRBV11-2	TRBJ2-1	CASSLDLLAGLINEQFF	TGTGCCAGCAGCTTAGACCTACTAGCGGGACTTATAAATGAGCAGTTCTTC
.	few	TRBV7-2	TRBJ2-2	CASSLAESLRGTGELFF	TGTGCCAGCAGCTTAGCGGAAAGCCTAAGAGGGACCGGGGAGCTGTTTTTT
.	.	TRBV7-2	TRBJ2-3	CASSSRRSEADYTDTQYF	TGTGCCAGCAGCTCCCGACGAAGTGAGGCAGATTACACAGATACGCAGTATTTT
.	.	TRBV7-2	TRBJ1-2	CASSFNPGQNYGYTF	TGTGCCAGCAGCTTTAACCCGGGACAAAACTATGGCTACACCTTC
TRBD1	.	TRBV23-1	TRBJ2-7	CASAPGQGTYEQYF	TGCGCCAGCGCCCCGGGACAGGGCACCTACGAGCAGTACTTC
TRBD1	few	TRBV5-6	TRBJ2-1	CASSPTPGQNNEQFF	TGTGCCAGCAGCCCCACTCCGGGACAGAACAATGAGCAGTTCTTC
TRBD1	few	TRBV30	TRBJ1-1	CAWDRQGGNTEAFF	TGTGCCTGGGACCGGCAGGGGGGGAACACTGAAGCTTTCTTT
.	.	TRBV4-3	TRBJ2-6	CASSPNGLISGANVLTF	TGCGCCAGCAGCCCAAACGGTTTGATCTCTGGGGCCAACGTCCTGACTTTC
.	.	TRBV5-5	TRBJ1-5	CASSLRSGESQPQHF	TGTGCCAGCAGCTTGAGGTCAGGGGAGTCTCAGCCCCAGCATTTT
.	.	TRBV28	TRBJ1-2	CASRPRGRQGPYGYTF	TGTGCCAGCAGACCCCGTGGGAGGCAGGGCCCCTATGGCTACACCTTC
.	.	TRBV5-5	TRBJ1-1	CASNPTSGYAFF	TGTGCCAGCAACCCAACCTCAGGGTATGCTTTCTTT
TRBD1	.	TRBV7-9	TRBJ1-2	CASSPPPGQGADSYGYTF	TGTGCCAGCAGCCCACCCCCGGGACAGGGGGCGGATTCCTATGGCTACACCTTC
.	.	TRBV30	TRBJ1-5	CAWSQQGRQPQHF	TGTGCCTGGAGTCAACAGGGCCGCCAGCCCCAGCATTTT
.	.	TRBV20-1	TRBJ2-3	CSASGVGGDTDTQYF	TGCAGTGCTAGTGGAGTAGGGGGGGACACAGATACGCAGTATTTT
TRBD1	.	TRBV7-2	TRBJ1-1	CASSSRQGTEAFF	TGTGCCAGCAGCTCAAGACAGGGCACTGAAGCTTTCTTT
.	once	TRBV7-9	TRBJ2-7	CASSPSPGTTTQSPYEQYF	TGTGCCAGCAGCCCCAGCCCGGGTACTACCACCCAATCACCCTACGAGCAGTACTTC
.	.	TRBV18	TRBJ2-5	CASSPRNVVETQYF	TGTGCCAGCTCACCGCGGAATGTGGTAGAGACCCAGTACTTC
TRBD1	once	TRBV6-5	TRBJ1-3	CASSSGGPGNTIYF	TGTGCCAGCAGTTCAGGGGGGCCTGGAAACACCATATATTTT
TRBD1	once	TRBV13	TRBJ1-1	CASSLEGRGYTEAFF	TGTGCCAGCAGCTTAGAGGGCAGGGGGTACACTGAAGCTTTCTTT
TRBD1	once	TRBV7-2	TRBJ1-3	CASSLERGLLGNTIYF	TGTGCCAGCAGCTTAGAGAGGGGGCTATTAGGAAACACCATATATTTT
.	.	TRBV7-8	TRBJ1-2	CASSLGNPWGHNYGYTF	TGTGCCAGCAGCTTAGGGAACCCATGGGGACACAACTATGGCTACACCTTC
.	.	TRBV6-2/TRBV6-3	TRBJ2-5	CASSARAGARYQETQYF	TGTGCCAGCAGTGCCAGGGCAGGGGCAAGGTACCAAGAGACCCAGTACTTC
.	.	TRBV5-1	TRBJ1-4	CASSTRGVDEKLFF	TGCGCCAGCAGCACCCGGGGGGTTGACGAAAAACTGTTTTTT
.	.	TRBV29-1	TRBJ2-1	CSVQGRDEQFF	TGCAGCGTTCAGGGCCGGGATGAGCAGTTCTTC
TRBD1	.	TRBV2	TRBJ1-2	CASMVDRGNYGYTF	TGTGCCAGCATGGTGGACAGGGGGAACTATGGCTACACCTTC
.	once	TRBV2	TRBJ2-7	CASSVFGFPDEQYF	TGTGCCAGCAGTGTATTTGGTTTCCCGGACGAGCAGTACTTC
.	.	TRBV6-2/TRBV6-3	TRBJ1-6	CASSAGPYSYNSPLHF	TGTGCCAGCAGTGCAGGGCCTTACTCCTATAATTCACCCCTCCACTTT
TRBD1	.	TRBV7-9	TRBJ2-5	CASSGDRARLETQYF	TGTGCCAGCAGCGGGGACAGGGCCCGGTTGGAGACCCAGTACTTC
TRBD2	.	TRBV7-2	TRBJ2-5	CASSLGVAALAGGQGTQYF	TGTGCCAGCAGCTTAGGAGTCGCGGCGCTAGCGGGGGGGCAAGGGACCCAGTACTTC
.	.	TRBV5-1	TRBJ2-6	CASSSGGSFSGANVLTF	TGCGCCAGCAGCTCCGGCGGCTCTTTCTCTGGGGCCAACGTCCTGACTTTC
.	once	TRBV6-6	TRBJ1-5	CASTKGVDSNQPQHF	TGTGCCAGCACCAAAGGGGTAGATAGCAATCAGCCCCAGCATTTT
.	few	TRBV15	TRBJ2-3	CATSRGKGLTDTQYF	TGTGCCACCAGCAGAGGAAAGGGGCTCACAGATACGCAGTATTTT
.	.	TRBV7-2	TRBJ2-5	CASSSNGLKETQYF	TGTGCCAGCAGCTCGAACGGACTAAAAGAGACCCAGTACTTC
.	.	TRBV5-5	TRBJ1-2	CASSLEVTYGYTF	TGTGCCAGCAGCTTAGAGGTGACCTATGGCTACACCTTC
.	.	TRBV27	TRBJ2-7	CASSLAGPPGEQYF	TGTGCCAGCAGTCTCGCGGGGCCTCCGGGGGAGCAGTACTTC
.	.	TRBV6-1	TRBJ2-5	CASSDLAPQETQYF	TGTGCCAGCAGTGATCTAGCCCCCCAAGAGACCCAGTACTTC
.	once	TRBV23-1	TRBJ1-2	CASLLGTPSAGGYGYTF	TGCGCCAGCCTCTTAGGGACACCGTCGGCGGGAGGCTATGGCTACACCTTC
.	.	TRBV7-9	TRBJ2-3	CASRRDSTDTQYF	TGTGCCAGCCGGCGGGATAGCACAGATACGCAGTATTTT
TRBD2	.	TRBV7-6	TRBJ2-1	CASSYRRLAGAMPSYNEQFF	TGTGCCAGCAGTTATAGACGACTAGCGGGGGCCATGCCCTCCTACAATGAGCAGTTCTTC
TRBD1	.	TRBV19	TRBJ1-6	CASSDVPGQGPIYNSPLHF	TGTGCCAGTAGTGACGTCCCGGGACAGGGGCCGATCTATAATTCACCCCTCCACTTT
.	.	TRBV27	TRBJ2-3	CASWSGFGTDTQYF	TGTGCCAGCTGGAGTGGTTTCGGGACAGATACGCAGTATTTT
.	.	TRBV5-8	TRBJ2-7	CASSSARYYEQYF	TGTGCCAGCAGCTCCGCCAGGTACTACGAGCAGTACTTC
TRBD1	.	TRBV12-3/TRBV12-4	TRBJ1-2	CASNPTGGGGYTF	TGTGCCAGCAACCCGACAGGGGGCGGTGGCTACACCTTC
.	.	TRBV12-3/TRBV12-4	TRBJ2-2	CASSSLTGELFF	TGTGCCAGCAGTTCTCTCACCGGGGAGCTGTTTTTT
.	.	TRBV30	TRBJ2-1	CAWSRDNYNEQFF	TGTGCCTGGAGCCGGGACAACTACAATGAGCAGTTCTTC
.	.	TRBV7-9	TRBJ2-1	CASSPGKSSGPYNEQFF	TGTGCCAGCAGCCCGGGGAAAAGCTCTGGCCCTTACAATGAGCAGTTCTTC
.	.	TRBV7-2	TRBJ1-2	CASSLAGVVGGYTF	TGTGCCAGCAGCTTAGCAGGGGTAGTTGGTGGCTACACCTTC